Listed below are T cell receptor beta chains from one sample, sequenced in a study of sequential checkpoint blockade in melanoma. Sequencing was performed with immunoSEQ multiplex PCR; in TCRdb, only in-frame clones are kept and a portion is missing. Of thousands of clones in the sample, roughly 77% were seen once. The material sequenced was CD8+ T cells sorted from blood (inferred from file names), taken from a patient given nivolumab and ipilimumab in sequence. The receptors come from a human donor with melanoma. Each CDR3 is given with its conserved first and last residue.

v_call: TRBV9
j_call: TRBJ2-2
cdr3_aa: CASSRQNTGELFF

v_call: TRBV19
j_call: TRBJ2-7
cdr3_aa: CASSIQGGHAYDEQYF

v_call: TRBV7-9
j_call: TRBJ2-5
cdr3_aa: CASSLVGLATLETQYF

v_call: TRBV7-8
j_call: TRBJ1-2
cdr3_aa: CASSPYQTGANYGYTF

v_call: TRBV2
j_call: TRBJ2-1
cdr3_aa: CASSAPPAGERNEQFF

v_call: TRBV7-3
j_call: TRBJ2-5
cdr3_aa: CASSLLAGGGETQYF

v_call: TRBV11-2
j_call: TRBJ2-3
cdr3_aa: CASSSWDRGQDTQYF

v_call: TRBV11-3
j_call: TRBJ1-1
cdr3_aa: CASRGGTEAFF

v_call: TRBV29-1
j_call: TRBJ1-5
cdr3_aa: CSVQEGYGNQPQHF

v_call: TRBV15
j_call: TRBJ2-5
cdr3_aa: CATSRGLAAKETQYF

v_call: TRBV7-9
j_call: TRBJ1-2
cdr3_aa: CASSSRMTGDYGYTF

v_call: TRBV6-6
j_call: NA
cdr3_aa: CASSYSGETNSYEQYF

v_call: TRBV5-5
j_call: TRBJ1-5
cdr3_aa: CASSLGVGQPQHF

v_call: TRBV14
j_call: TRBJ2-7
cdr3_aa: CASSQHSLALEQYF

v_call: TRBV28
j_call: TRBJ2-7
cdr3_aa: CASSLGTGAAYEQYF